This T cell receptor beta chain was profiled in a study of cytomegalovirus exposure and HLA in healthy donors. Study-wide background: HLA-typed donors were the source of some 85 million unique TCRs, which an early data release held. General study results and limits: Differences between HLA loci emerged in a later analysis of TCR association rates, with DRB1 most and HLA-C fewest.

In the case of this clone: The antigen is unknown.

The germline gives CDR1 SQVTM, CDR2 ANQGSEA. V was shortened by 6 bases and J by 0 bases, with 12 bases between the two germline ends. The CDR3 loop spans 14 amino acids. PCR was performed using 60 Vbeta and 13 Jbeta primers. Clones were read by immunoSEQ multiplex PCR, and TCRdb kept only the in-frame ones, dropping some. The table has over 100,000 clones, nearly 75% seen once; the top ten hold around 5%. The receptor was derived from a man aged 30 to 39 in good health and CMV-seropositive. The chain employs TRBV29-1 and TRBJ1-5, with D tentatively TRBD1 (5 bases). The sample taken for sequencing was PBMCs. The CDR3 is CSVTEPYSNQPQHF. The CDR3 DNA follows: TGCAGCGTGACAGAGCCTTATAGCAATCAGCCCCAGCATTTT. The full variable domain, completed using reference TRBV29-1 and TRBJ1-5, is SAVISQKPSRDICQRGTSLTIQCQVDSQVTMMFWYRQQPGQSLTLIATANQGSEATYESGFVIDKFPISRPNLTFSTLTVSNMSPEDSSIYLCSVTEPYSNQPQHFGDGTRLSIL.